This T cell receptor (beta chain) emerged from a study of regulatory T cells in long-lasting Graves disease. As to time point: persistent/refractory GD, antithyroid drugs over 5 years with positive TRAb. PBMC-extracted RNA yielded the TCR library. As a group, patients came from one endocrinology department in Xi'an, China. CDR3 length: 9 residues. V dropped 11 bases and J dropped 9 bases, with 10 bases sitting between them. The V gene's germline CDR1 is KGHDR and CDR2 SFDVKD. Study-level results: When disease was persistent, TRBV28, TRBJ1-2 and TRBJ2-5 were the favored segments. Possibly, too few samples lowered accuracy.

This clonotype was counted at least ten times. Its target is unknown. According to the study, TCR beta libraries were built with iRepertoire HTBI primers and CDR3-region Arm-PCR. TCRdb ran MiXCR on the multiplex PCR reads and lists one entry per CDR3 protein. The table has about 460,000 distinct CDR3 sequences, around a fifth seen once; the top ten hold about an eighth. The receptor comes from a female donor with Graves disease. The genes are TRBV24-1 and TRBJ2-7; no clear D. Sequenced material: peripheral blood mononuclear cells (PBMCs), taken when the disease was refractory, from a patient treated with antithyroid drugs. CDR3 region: CASDRVQYF. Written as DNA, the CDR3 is TGTGCCAGCGATCGTGTGCAGTACTTC.